The clone carrying this TCR beta chain turned up a few times. The target antigen is unknown. This sample is part of a study of vaccination effects on CD4 cells after COVID-19. General study points: The study had few convalescent patients and no early post-infection timepoints.

Viral peptide pools were used in the ViraFEST assay to expand antigen-specific CD4+ T cells, and sequencing came afterward. Culturing for roughly 9 days preceded CD4+ T cell isolation. This individual contracted SARS-CoV-2 between March and December 2020, as verified by PCR. TCRdb's table, derived via immunoSEQ multiplex PCR, lists solely in-frame clones and lacks some. The table shows 63,000 or so clones, with 73% occurring only once. V was cut by 3 bases and J by 1 base, with 10 bases left in between. This CDR3 is 14 amino acids long. Germline V lookup: CDR1 SEHNR, CDR2 FQNEAQ (reference sequence). Here the sequenced sample was CD4+ T cells from PBMCs cultured with HIV peptides, taken before COVID-19 vaccination. Subset meaning: HIV-1 Nef peptide pool negative control/reference culture. The chain carries TRBV7-9 and TRBJ2-7; D uncertain. The receptor comes from a human donor who had a prior SARS-CoV-2 infection. CDR3 region: CASSLNSQSYEQYF. The CDR3 nucleotides read TGTGCCAGCAGCTTGAACAGCCAATCCTACGAGCAGTACTTC.